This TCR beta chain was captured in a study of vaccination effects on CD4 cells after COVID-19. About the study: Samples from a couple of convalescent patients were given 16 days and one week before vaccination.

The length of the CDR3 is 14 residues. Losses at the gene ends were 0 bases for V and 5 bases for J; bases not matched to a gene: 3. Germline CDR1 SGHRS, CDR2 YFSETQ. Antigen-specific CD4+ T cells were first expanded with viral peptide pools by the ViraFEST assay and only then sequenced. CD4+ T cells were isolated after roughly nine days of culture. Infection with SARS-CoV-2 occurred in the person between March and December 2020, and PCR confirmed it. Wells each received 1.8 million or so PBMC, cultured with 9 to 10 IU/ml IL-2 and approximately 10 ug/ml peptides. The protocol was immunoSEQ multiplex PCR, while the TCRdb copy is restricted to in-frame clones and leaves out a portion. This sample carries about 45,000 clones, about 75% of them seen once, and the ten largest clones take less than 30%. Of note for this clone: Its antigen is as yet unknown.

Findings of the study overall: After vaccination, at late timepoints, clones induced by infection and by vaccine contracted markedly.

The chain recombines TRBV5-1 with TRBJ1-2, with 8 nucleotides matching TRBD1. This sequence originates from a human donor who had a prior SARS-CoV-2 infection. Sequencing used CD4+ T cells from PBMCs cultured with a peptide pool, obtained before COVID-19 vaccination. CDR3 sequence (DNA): TGCGCCAGCAGCTTGGATACAGGGGGATATGGCTACACCTTC. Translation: CASSLDTGGYGYTF.